This T cell receptor (beta chain) was retrieved from a study of blood T cell repertoires in COVID-19. Germline CDR1 and CDR2: KGHSH and LQKENI. The CDR3 is made up of 14 amino acids. The ends were cut back, 1 base at V and 7 bases at J, with 10 bases in the middle. Method: immunoSEQ multiplex PCR; TCRdb's copy keeps in-frame clones and lacks some. The sample includes around 700,000 clones, just under 90% of them seen just once. The sequence was obtained from a woman younger than 35 with acute or convalescent COVID-19. The genes are TRBV18 and TRBJ1-4, with D unclear. Sequencing was carried out using peripheral blood. CDR3 nucleotides: TGTGCCAGCTCACCACAGTTTGGCAGTGAAAAACTGTTTTTT. Encoded protein: CASSPQFGSEKLFF.